This is a list of T cell receptor beta chains from one sample in a study of shared clonotypes between healthy human individuals. The method was immunoSEQ multiplex PCR; TCRdb's version includes in-frame clones alone and lacks a portion of them. The top ten clones hold approximately 1.5% of a sample with about 1 million clones, 65% to 75% of them seen once. Input material: memory CD4+ T cells sorted from blood. The receptors derive from a man younger than 35 in good health. Both conserved end residues are part of each CDR3. D genes are given only for firm matches. A row's size may be missing; if present it is once, few, many or a size class.

TGTGCCAGCAGATCGTGGGGCCTCTCTGGAAACACCATATATTTT,CASRSWGLSGNTIYF,TRBJ1-3,15,NA,TRBV5-6,NA
TGTGCCATAACTACGGACAGGGGCTCCCACAATGAGCAGTTCTTC,CAITTDRGSHNEQFF,TRBJ2-1,15,NA,TRBV2,TRBD1
TGTGCCAGCAGTTTAACGTACGGAGGGGCGTACGAGCAGTACTTC,CASSLTYGGAYEQYF,TRBJ2-7,15,many,TRBV27,NA
TGCAGTGCGGATACTAGCGCCGAGCAGTACTTC,CSADTSAEQYF,TRBJ2-7,11,NA,TRBV20-1,TRBD2
TGTGCCAGCAGTCAGGGGTTAGGGGTCCCCTACGAGCAGTACTTC,CASSQGLGVPYEQYF,TRBJ2-7,15,NA,TRBV2,NA
TGTGCCAGTAGTATCAAACTAGCGGGAGCGGGGGAGTTCTTC,CASSIKLAGAGEFF,TRBJ2-1,14,NA,TRBV19,TRBD2
TGTGCCAGCAGTCGGACTGGTGGGTCACCCCTCCACTTT,CASSRTGGSPLHF,TRBJ1-6,13,few,TRBV6-5,NA
TGTGCCAGCAGTTTTAGATCGGACGGCGGGGAGCAGTACTTC,CASSFRSDGGEQYF,TRBJ2-7,14,few,TRBV7-3,NA
TGCGCCAGCAGGGAGGGTGGGCCAGTTAATCAGCCCCAGCATTTT,CASREGGPVNQPQHF,TRBJ1-5,15,NA,TRBV10-2,NA
TGTGCCAGCAGCTTAGCCGCCTACGGGGGGCGCTTCTACGAGCAGTACTTC,CASSLAAYGGRFYEQYF,TRBJ2-7,17,NA,TRBV13,NA
TGTGCCAGCAGCTCGGGCGGGGAGAACTATGGCTACACCTTC,CASSSGGENYGYTF,TRBJ1-2,14,once,TRBV5-4,NA
TGTGCCAGCAGCAAACCGGGTAAAGGACCCCTCCACTTT,CASSKPGKGPLHF,TRBJ1-6,13,once,TRBV21-1,NA
TGTGCCAGCAGCTCTCTGGGGGGAGGGAACACTGAAGCTTTCTTT,CASSSLGGGNTEAFF,TRBJ1-1,15,NA,TRBV11-2,NA
TGTGCCATCAGTGAGTCGGACGGACGGAACGGGTCACCCCTCCACTTT,CAISESDGRNGSPLHF,TRBJ1-6,16,few,TRBV10-3,NA
TGTGCCAGCAGCCCGACTGCCCCCGGGGAGCTGTTTTTT,CASSPTAPGELFF,TRBJ2-2,13,NA,TRBV7-2,NA
TGTGCCACCAGCAGAGAAGGGGGCAAAATTCGGGAGACCCAGTACTTC,CATSREGGKIRETQYF,TRBJ2-5,16,NA,TRBV15,TRBD1
TGTGCCAGCAGCTGGAGGGACAGGGGCCGCTTACAAGAGACCCAGTACTTC,CASSWRDRGRLQETQYF,TRBJ2-5,17,NA,TRBV5-6,TRBD1
TGCAGCGTTGAATCGGGGGCGCGAGGCACAGATACGCAGTATTTT,CSVESGARGTDTQYF,TRBJ2-3,15,NA,TRBV29-1,NA
TGTGCCAGCAGTTACGGGGGGTCAACCTCCTACGAGCAGTACTTC,CASSYGGSTSYEQYF,TRBJ2-7,15,NA,TRBV6-5,NA
TGTGCCACGGCCGGGGGGGCCTGGGGGAATGAGCAGTTCTTC,CATAGGAWGNEQFF,TRBJ2-1,14,NA,TRBV6-5,TRBD2
TGTGCCAGCAGGAGGTTGAGGGGACCAGAGACCCAGTACTTC,CASRRLRGPETQYF,TRBJ2-5,14,NA,TRBV6-5,NA
TGTGCCAGCAGCTTGGGACTAGCGGGAGGGCCGGCAGATACGCAGTATTTT,CASSLGLAGGPADTQYF,TRBJ2-3,17,NA,TRBV7-9,TRBD2
TGTGCCAGCAGCCAAGTAAGGCCAACAAGCTCTGGGGCCAACGTCCTGACTTTC,CASSQVRPTSSGANVLTF,TRBJ2-6,18,NA,TRBV14,NA
TGTGCCAGCAGTTACTCGCTAGCGGGGGATCGGGAGCTGTTTTTT,CASSYSLAGDRELFF,TRBJ2-2,15,NA,TRBV6-6,TRBD2
TGTGCCACCAGCAGAGCTGGGAGCGGGAGCGGGTACAATGAGCAGTTCTTC,CATSRAGSGSGYNEQFF,TRBJ2-1,17,NA,TRBV15,TRBD2
TGTGCCAGCTCACCGAAACAGGGAGTCGACGGCTACACCTTC,CASSPKQGVDGYTF,TRBJ1-2,14,NA,TRBV18,NA
TGTGCCAGCAGCCCCGCCGGGACCCAGACCTACAATGAGCAGTTCTTC,CASSPAGTQTYNEQFF,TRBJ2-1,16,NA,TRBV5-5,NA
TGTGCCAGCAGCCAAGTCTCACAGGGACCCTACGAGCAGTACTTC,CASSQVSQGPYEQYF,TRBJ2-7,15,NA,TRBV14,NA
TGTGCCAGCAGTTTAGTGGACAGGGTATACGAGCAGTACTTC,CASSLVDRVYEQYF,TRBJ2-7,14,NA,TRBV28,TRBD1
TGTGCCAGCTCACTAGACAGTAATTCACCCCTCCACTTT,CASSLDSNSPLHF,TRBJ1-6,13,once,TRBV18,NA
TGTGCCAGCAGCCAGGGACTAGCGGATATCACAGATACGCAGTATTTT,CASSQGLADITDTQYF,TRBJ2-3,16,once,TRBV7-2,TRBD2